This T cell receptor (beta chain) was sequenced for a study of CD8 T cells in Susac syndrome. RNA, at about 0.5 to 1 ug, was reverse transcribed with random hexamers. MiXCR, applied by TCRdb to the immunoSEQ multiplex PCR reads, yields one record per CDR3 protein. The sample comprises approximately 190,000 distinct CDR3 sequences, almost 96% of which are singletons, and 0.09% to 0.1% rests with the top ten. Notes on this clonotype: No antigen is known for it.

Study-level results: CD4+ repertoires of Susac syndrome patients lacked detectable clonal expansion.

The sample was CD4+ T cells from PBMCs. The receptor was isolated from a human donor with Susac syndrome.

As DNA, the CDR3 is TGTGCCACCAGTGACTCACTAGCGGGGGACACAGATACGCAGTATTTT. It is translated as CATSDSLAGDTDTQYF. The gene calls are TRBV24-1 and TRBJ2-3; 11 bases line up with TRBD2. CDR1 and CDR2 (germline): KGHDR, SFDVKD. With V trimmed by 4 bases and J by 2 bases, 4 bases remained unmatched. CDR3 length: 16 residues.